A selection of T cell receptor beta chains follows, all from one sample in a study of blood T cell repertoires in COVID-19. Assay: immunoSEQ multiplex PCR; the TCRdb copy retains only in-frame clones and omits some. The sample records 250,000 to 400,000 clones, 70% to 90% being singletons. The specimen sequenced was PBMCs or T cells enriched from blood (not recorded which). These receptors all come from a woman in her 30s who had recovered from COVID-19. The CDR3 runs from the conserved cysteine through the conserved F or W. The D gene is left open where the match is weak. The size entry is marked missing in some rows and otherwise reads once, few, many or a size class.

TRBJ1-3,TRBV5-1,-,-,CASSATPTGSGNTIYF,TGCGCCAGCAGCGCCACCCCAACAGGGTCTGGAAACACCATATATTTT
TRBJ2-1,TRBV28,-,once,CASKGGSSHNEQFF,TGTGCCAGCAAGGGAGGATCTTCTCACAATGAGCAGTTCTTC
TRBJ1-2,TRBV29-1,-,few,CSVGHGQSYGYTF,TGCAGCGTTGGCCACGGACAGAGCTATGGCTACACCTTC
TRBJ1-4,TRBV10-3,-,-,CATTPRAPNEKLFF,TGTGCCACCACCCCGCGGGCGCCTAATGAAAAACTGTTTTTT
TRBJ1-4,TRBV28,-,-,CATLTGTNEKLFF,TGTGCCACCCTGACGGGGACTAATGAAAAACTGTTTTTT
TRBJ2-5,TRBV9,TRBD2,-,CASSPRRGLGTETQYF,TGTGCCAGCAGCCCAAGGAGGGGACTAGGAACAGAGACCCAGTACTTC
TRBJ1-1,TRBV25-1,-,-,CASSEEPRGTEAFF,TGTGCCAGCAGTGAAGAACCAAGGGGTACTGAAGCTTTCTTT
TRBJ2-7,TRBV3-1/TRBV3-2,-,once,CASSDRGGVYEQYF,TGTGCCAGCAGCGACCGGGGCGGGGTCTACGAGCAGTACTTC
TRBJ1-2,TRBV19,-,-,CASSMGRAGYGYTF,TGTGCCAGTAGTATGGGCAGGGCAGGCTATGGCTACACCTTC
TRBJ2-5,TRBV9,-,medium-sized,CASSVDVGVKTQYF,TGTGCCAGCAGCGTAGACGTCGGGGTTAAGACCCAGTACTTC
TRBJ1-1,TRBV5-5,-,-,CASSSLVAQNTEAFF,TGTGCCAGCAGCTCCCTAGTTGCTCAGAACACTGAAGCTTTCTTT
TRBJ1-2,TRBV5-1,TRBD1,few,CASSWAGTGGSLYGYTF,TGCGCCAGCAGCTGGGCCGGGACAGGGGGTTCACTGTACGGCTACACCTTC
TRBJ2-5,TRBV6-1,-,-,CASSEFLVSETQYF,TGTGCCAGCAGTGAATTTTTGGTGAGCGAGACCCAGTACTTC
TRBJ1-5,TRBV27,-,-,CASSLESYSNQPQHF,TGTGCCAGCAGTTTAGAGTCTTATAGCAATCAGCCCCAGCATTTT
TRBJ1-6,TRBV6-5,-,once,CARGEGGFSPLHF,TGTGCCAGGGGGGAGGGGGGATTTTCACCCCTCCACTTT
TRBJ2-7,TRBV2,-,-,CASSGQSYEQYF,TGTGCCAGCAGTGGACAGAGTTACGAGCAGTACTTC
TRBJ2-7,TRBV7-2,TRBD2,-,CASSLGSVSSGGYEQYF,TGTGCCAGCAGCTTAGGATCTGTTTCTAGCGGGGGCTACGAGCAGTACTTC
TRBJ1-6,TRBV6-1,-,-,CASSETSGFRSPLHF,TGTGCCAGCAGTGAAACCTCAGGCTTTCGTTCACCCCTCCACTTT
TRBJ1-4,TRBV6-5,-,-,CASDSNTNEKLFF,TGTGCCAGTGACAGTAACACTAATGAAAAACTGTTTTTT
TRBJ2-7,TRBV12-3/TRBV12-4,-,-,CASSITVYEQYF,TGTGCCAGCAGCATCACAGTCTACGAGCAGTACTTC
TRBJ2-3,TRBV11-2,-,-,CASSPRVADPVGDTQYF,TGTGCCAGCAGCCCCCGAGTAGCAGATCCGGTGGGAGATACGCAGTATTTT
TRBJ1-4,TRBV4-3,-,-,CASSQGTGSEKLFF,TGCGCCAGCAGCCAAGGCACAGGGAGCGAAAAACTGTTTTTT
TRBJ2-3,TRBV3-1/TRBV3-2,-,-,CASSQEPGTDTQYF,TGTGCCAGCAGCCAAGAACCAGGCACAGATACGCAGTATTTT
TRBJ1-2,TRBV5-4,TRBD1,-,CASSWDSVGGYTF,TGTGCCAGCAGCTGGGACAGCGTCGGTGGCTACACCTTC
TRBJ2-6,TRBV5-6,-,-,CASSLGYGSGANVLTF,TGTGCCAGCAGCTTGGGGTACGGCTCTGGGGCCAACGTCCTGACTTTC
TRBJ1-5,TRBV15,-,few,CATSRDLGLNQPQHF,TGTGCCACCAGCAGAGATCTGGGCCTCAATCAGCCCCAGCATTTT
TRBJ2-7,TRBV28,-,-,CASSLPGSYEQYF,TGTGCCAGCTCTCTTCCCGGGTCCTACGAGCAGTACTTC
TRBJ2-7,TRBV3-1/TRBV3-2,TRBD2,-,CASSQAAGGTYEQYF,TGTGCCAGCAGCCAAGCTGCGGGGGGGACCTACGAGCAGTACTTC
TRBJ2-2,TRBV15,-,-,CATSRDRVPGELFF,TGTGCCACCAGCAGAGATCGGGTCCCCGGGGAGCTGTTTTTT
TRBJ1-1,TRBV7-3,TRBD1,-,CASSSQGESAEAFF,TGTGCCAGCAGCTCCCAGGGGGAAAGCGCTGAAGCTTTCTTT
TRBJ1-1,TRBV9,-,-,CASSAQGNTEAFF,TGTGCCAGCAGCGCACAGGGGAACACTGAAGCTTTCTTT
TRBJ2-3,TRBV24-1,TRBD1,-,CATSDRTGGVDTQYF,TGTGCCACCAGTGATCGGACAGGGGGAGTAGATACGCAGTATTTT
TRBJ2-2,TRBV11-2,TRBD2,-,CASSFGGTNTGELFF,TGTGCCAGCAGCTTCGGGGGGACTAACACCGGGGAGCTGTTTTTT
TRBJ1-1,TRBV20-1,TRBD1,-,CSASNSGQSWAFF,TGCAGTGCTAGTAACTCGGGACAGTCTTGGGCTTTCTTT
TRBJ1-2,TRBV6-2/TRBV6-3,TRBD1,once,CASSYWGQGNYGYTF,TGTGCCAGCAGTTATTGGGGACAGGGGAACTATGGCTACACCTTC
TRBJ1-2,TRBV7-8,-,-,CASSPPGPYGYTF,TGTGCCAGCAGCCCCCCCGGTCCGTATGGCTACACCTTC
TRBJ2-5,TRBV2,-,-,CAGAVEETQYF,TGTGCCGGGGCGGTTGAAGAGACCCAGTACTTC
TRBJ1-1,TRBV18,-,-,CASSPSVNTEAFF,TGTGCCAGCTCACCATCGGTGAACACTGAAGCTTTCTTT
TRBJ1-4,TRBV18,-,-,CASSPAAGGTNEKLFF,TGTGCCAGCTCACCTGCCGCCGGGGGAACTAATGAAAAACTGTTTTTT
TRBJ2-7,TRBV27,TRBD1,-,CASSLSANFVTGGGEQYF,TGTGCCAGCAGTTTAAGCGCTAATTTCGTTACAGGGGGAGGAGAGCAGTACTTC
TRBJ2-5,TRBV6-1,-,-,CASSELWLQETQYF,TGTGCCAGCAGTGAACTCTGGCTCCAAGAGACCCAGTACTTC
TRBJ1-2,TRBV6-5,-,few,CASSYLSGFGYTF,TGTGCCAGCAGTTACTTGTCAGGGTTTGGCTACACCTTC
TRBJ1-2,TRBV10-3,-,-,CAISDENRRANYGYTF,TGTGCCATCAGTGACGAGAACCGTCGAGCTAACTATGGCTACACCTTC
TRBJ2-3,TRBV14,-,-,CASSLRQLPSTDTQYF,TGTGCCAGCAGCCTCAGACAATTACCTAGCACAGATACGCAGTATTTT
TRBJ1-3,TRBV7-2,TRBD1,-,CASSLVKGQGDTIYF,TGTGCCAGCAGCTTGGTGAAGGGACAGGGGGACACCATATATTTT